This T cell receptor (beta chain) was documented in a study of T cells in Graves' hyperthyroidism and ophthalmopathy. TCR beta CDR3 regions were amplified from RNA transcripts. HTBI primers were used for first-round RT-PCR of the TCR CDR3. TCRdb reprocessed the multiplex PCR reads with MiXCR, giving one entry per CDR3 protein. Among approximately 690,000 distinct CDR3 sequences listed, about 14% were seen once. Clinical symptoms, serum thyroxine and TRAb, thyroid ultrasound and orbital computed tomography together formed the diagnostic basis. This clonotype was detected a few times. V was cut by 2 bases and J by 0 bases, with 17 bases left in between. The CDR3 length is 17 residues. Germline V CDR1 and CDR2: LNHNV, YYDKDF (reference sequence).

The sequenced sample was blood. This chain connects TRBV15 to TRBJ2-7, with a possible D match to TRBD1 (5 bases). This TCR was recovered from a woman aged 50 to 60 with Graves' ophthalmopathy. CDR3 protein: CATSRQKGVGDSYEQYF. The CDR3 DNA sequence: TGTGCCACCAGCAGACAAAAAGGGGTAGGGGACTCCTACGAGCAGTACTTC. Based on the CDR3 plus reference TRBV15 and TRBJ2-7, the full variable domain is DAMVIQNPRYQVTQFGKPVTLSCSQTLNHNVMYWYQQKSSQAPKLLFHYYDKDFNNEADTPDNFQSRRPNTSFCFLDIRSPGLGDTAMYLCATSRQKGVGDSYEQYFGPGTRLTVT.